This T cell receptor (beta chain) appears in the sequencing data of a study of blood T cell repertoires in COVID-19. Background on the study: From T cells, B-cell-depleted T cells, or PBMCs came the material, which was cDNA or gDNA.

Deletions cut 1 base from V and 6 bases from J, with 9 bases between. Germline-derived CDR1 and CDR2 are SGHVS and FNYEAQ. The CDR3 extends over 13 amino acids. Generated by immunoSEQ multiplex PCR, the TCRdb table keeps only in-frame clones and is missing some. This table has approximately 82,000 clones, 85% appearing once. This receptor was identified in a woman aged 65 to 85 with active or convalescent COVID-19. The chain recombines TRBV7-6 with TRBJ1-2, with D possibly TRBD1 on 5 matching bases. Sequencing used peripheral blood. CDR3 in DNA: TGTGCCAGCAGCTTAGATGGGGCAAATGGCTACACCTTC. Translated, it gives CASSLDGANGYTF. Looking up the rest from reference TRBV7-6 and TRBJ1-2 gives the full variable domain: GAGVSQSPRYKVTKRGQDVALRCDPISGHVSLYWYRQALGQGPEFLTYFNYEAQQDKSGLPNDRFSAERPEGSISTLTIQRTEQRDSAMYRCASSLDGANGYTFGSGTRLTVV.